A selection of T cell receptor beta chains follows, all from one sample in a study of naive and memory T cell subsets. Each CDR3 protein is one row after TCRdb ran MiXCR on the UMI-ligation and nested PCR reads. The sample has 37,000 or so distinct CDR3 sequences; roughly 14% are singletons. Sequenced input: effector memory CD4+ T cells from blood. The receptors come from a human donor in good health. Both conserved end residues are trimmed from each CDR3. Each record gives: J gene, V gene, clone size, CDR3 protein. Clone sizes are given selectively: once, few, many, or a class where the clone is expanded.

TRBJ2-1	TRBV11-2	many	ASSRTSSYNEQF
TRBJ1-3	TRBV5-1	many	ASSLAGQGGGNTIY
TRBJ2-1	TRBV4-3	few	ASSQEESPYNEQF
TRBJ2-7	TRBV6-1	few	ASSERRSHEQY
TRBJ2-1	TRBV24-1	.	ATSDSRLSGTRGLEQF
TRBJ1-1	TRBV20-1	.	SASTSNTEAF
TRBJ2-1	TRBV6-2/TRBV6-3	many	ASSYRGGRAEQF
TRBJ2-5	TRBV7-2	.	ASSSGVQGQTQY
TRBJ2-7	TRBV2	few	ASSGGNSGNYEQY
TRBJ1-6	TRBV7-8	few	ASSLYYRGSNSPLH
TRBJ2-3	TRBV18	few	ASSPTSGSTDTQY
TRBJ1-2	TRBV5-6	few	ASSLGSSYGYT
TRBJ2-5	TRBV5-4	many	ASSRTSGSKETQY
TRBJ1-1	TRBV6-1	.	ASSPRGNEAF
TRBJ1-4	TRBV20-1	once	SARALQVTEELF
TRBJ2-1	TRBV11-2	few	ASSFTSGTYNEQF
TRBJ1-5	TRBV5-6	many	ASSLGQQGQPQH
TRBJ2-5	TRBV18	few	ASSYTREETQY
TRBJ2-7	TRBV2	.	ASRRPGQGYEQY
TRBJ1-2	TRBV12-3/TRBV12-4	.	ASRSDGTASYGYT
TRBJ2-3	TRBV9	.	ASSAEATSGTDTQY
TRBJ2-7	TRBV7-2	few	ASSLRAEKAYEQY
TRBJ1-1	TRBV5-5	few	ASSLLWVSGVNTEAF
TRBJ1-5	TRBV12-5	many	ASGFKSPLSIFQDINQPQH
TRBJ2-6	TRBV6-2/TRBV6-3	few	ASSYSSLPQSISVGANVLT
TRBJ2-1	TRBV4-1	.	ASSQDRETRQF
TRBJ2-2	TRBV2	medium-sized	ASIPPNTGELF
TRBJ2-1	TRBV27	.	ASSKGRGNYNEQF
TRBJ1-1	TRBV30	many	AWSVRGGTEAF
TRBJ1-6	TRBV7-2	many	ASSFGSASPLH
TRBJ2-5	TRBV14	few	ASSQVCGLGETQY
TRBJ2-5	TRBV6-4	few	ASSEEGWETQY
TRBJ2-1	TRBV20-1	many	SARELGTGDYNEQF
TRBJ2-7	TRBV18	many	ASSPYSGRGNYEQY
TRBJ2-4	TRBV11-2	many	ASSNSDTLKNIQY
TRBJ1-5	TRBV28	few	ASRAQGAYSNQPQH
TRBJ1-6	TRBV5-1	.	ASSLGNAGQGRNSPLH
TRBJ2-2	TRBV5-6	.	ASSPPSGELF
TRBJ2-1	TRBV30	many	AWSTSGTHEQF
TRBJ2-2	TRBV5-1	few	ASSGQGNTGELF
TRBJ1-4	TRBV11-2	few	ASSLVGRTNEKLF
TRBJ2-2	TRBV20-1	few	SARERRTGELF
TRBJ1-1	TRBV19	.	ASSETRGTEAF
TRBJ2-7	TRBV2	.	ASRAGQGDYEQY
TRBJ2-7	TRBV7-2	.	ASRQERDSHYEQY
TRBJ2-1	TRBV3-1	many	ASRRENLYNEQF
TRBJ2-2	TRBV2	medium-sized	ASRMLAGATGELF
TRBJ2-1	TRBV7-2	few	ASSTQGPNEQF
TRBJ1-5	TRBV7-2	few	ASSFVRGSDQPQH
TRBJ1-2	TRBV4-1	.	ASSQKLAQAVNYGYT
TRBJ2-1	TRBV30	.	AWTSGSFDNEQF
TRBJ2-7	TRBV28	few	ASNTGYEQY
TRBJ2-2	TRBV24-1	few	ATSDFDRRDTGELF
TRBJ2-3	TRBV29-1	many	SVDRGARTDTQY
TRBJ2-7	TRBV29-1	.	SVEDDRYEQY
TRBJ2-3	TRBV2	many	ASSGSGGRDTQY
TRBJ1-1	TRBV27	few	ASSGYTEAF